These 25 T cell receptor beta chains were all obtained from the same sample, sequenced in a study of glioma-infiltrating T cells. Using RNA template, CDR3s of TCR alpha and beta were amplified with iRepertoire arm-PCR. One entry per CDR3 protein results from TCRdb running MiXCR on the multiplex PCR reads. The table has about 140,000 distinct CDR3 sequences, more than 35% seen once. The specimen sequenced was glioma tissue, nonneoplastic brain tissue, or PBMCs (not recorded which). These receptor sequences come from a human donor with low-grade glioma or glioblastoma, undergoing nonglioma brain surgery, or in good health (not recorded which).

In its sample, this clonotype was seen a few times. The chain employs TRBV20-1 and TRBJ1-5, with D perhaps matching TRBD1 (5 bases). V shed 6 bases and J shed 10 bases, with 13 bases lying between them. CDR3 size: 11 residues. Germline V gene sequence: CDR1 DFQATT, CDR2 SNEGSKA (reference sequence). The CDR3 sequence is CSAKTGDPQHF. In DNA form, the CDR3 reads TGCAGTGCCAAAACGGGGGATCCCCAGCATTTT.

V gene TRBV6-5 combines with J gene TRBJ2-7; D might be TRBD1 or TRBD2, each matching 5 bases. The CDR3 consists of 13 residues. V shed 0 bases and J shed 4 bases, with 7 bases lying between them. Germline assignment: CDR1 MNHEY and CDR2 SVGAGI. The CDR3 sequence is CASSYSGEYEQYF. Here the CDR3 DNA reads TGTGCCAGCAGTTACTCGGGGGAATACGAGCAGTACTTC.

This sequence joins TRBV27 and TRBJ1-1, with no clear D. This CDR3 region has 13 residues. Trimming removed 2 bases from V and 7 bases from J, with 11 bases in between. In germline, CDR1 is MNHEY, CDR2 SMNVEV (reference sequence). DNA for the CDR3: TGTGCCAGCAGTTTAGGTAGCTTGTTTGAAGCTTTCTTT. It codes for CASSLGSLFEAFF.

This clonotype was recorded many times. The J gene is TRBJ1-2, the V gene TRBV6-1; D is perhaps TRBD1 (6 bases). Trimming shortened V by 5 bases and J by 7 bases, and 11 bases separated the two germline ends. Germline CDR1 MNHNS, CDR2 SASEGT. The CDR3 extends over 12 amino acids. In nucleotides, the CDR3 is TGTGCCAGCAGTACGCAACAGGGTGGCTACACCTTC. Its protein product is CASSTQQGGYTF.

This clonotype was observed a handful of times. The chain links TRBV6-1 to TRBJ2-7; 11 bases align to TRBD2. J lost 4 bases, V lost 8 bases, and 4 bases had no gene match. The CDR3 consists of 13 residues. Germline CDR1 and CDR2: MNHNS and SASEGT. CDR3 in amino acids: CASGTSGPYEQYF. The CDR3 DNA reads TGTGCCAGCGGGACTAGCGGACCGTACGAGCAGTACTTC.

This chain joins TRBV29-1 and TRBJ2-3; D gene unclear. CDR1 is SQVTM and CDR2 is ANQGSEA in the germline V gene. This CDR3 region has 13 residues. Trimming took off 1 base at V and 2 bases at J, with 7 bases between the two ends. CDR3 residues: CSVEGGFTDTQYF. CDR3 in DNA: TGCAGCGTTGAAGGCGGTTTCACAGATACGCAGTATTTT.

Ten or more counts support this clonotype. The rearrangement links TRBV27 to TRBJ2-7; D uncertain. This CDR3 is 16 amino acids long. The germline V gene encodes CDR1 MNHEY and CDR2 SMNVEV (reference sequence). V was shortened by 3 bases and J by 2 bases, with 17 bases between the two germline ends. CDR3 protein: CASSFMSSGPPYEQYF. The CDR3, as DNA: TGTGCCAGCAGTTTCATGTCTTCGGGTCCGCCCTACGAGCAGTACTTC.

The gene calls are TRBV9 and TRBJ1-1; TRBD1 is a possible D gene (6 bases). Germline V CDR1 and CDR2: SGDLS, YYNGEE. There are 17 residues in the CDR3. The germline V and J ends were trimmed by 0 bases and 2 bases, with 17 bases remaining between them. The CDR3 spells CASSVDGQSRSNTEAFF. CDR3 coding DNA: TGTGCCAGCAGCGTAGATGGACAGAGTAGGTCCAACACTGAAGCTTTCTTT. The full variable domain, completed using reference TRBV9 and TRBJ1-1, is DSGVTQTPKHLITATGQRVTLRCSPRSGDLSVYWYQQSLDQGLQFLIQYYNGEERAKGNILERFSAQQFPDLHSELNLSSLELGDSALYFCASSVDGQSRSNTEAFFGQGTRLTVV.

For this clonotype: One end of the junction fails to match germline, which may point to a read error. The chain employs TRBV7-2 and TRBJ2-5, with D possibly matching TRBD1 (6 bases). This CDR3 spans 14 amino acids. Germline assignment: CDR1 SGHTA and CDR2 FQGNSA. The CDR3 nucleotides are TGTGCCCGCAGTATACAGGGCGCCTTGGAGACCCAGTACTTC. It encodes CARSIQGALETQYF.

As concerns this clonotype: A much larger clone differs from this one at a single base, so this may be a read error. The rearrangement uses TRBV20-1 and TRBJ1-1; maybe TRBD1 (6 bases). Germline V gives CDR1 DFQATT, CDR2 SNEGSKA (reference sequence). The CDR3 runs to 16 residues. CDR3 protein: CSARDRGTQTNTQAFF. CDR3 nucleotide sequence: TGCAGTGCTAGAGACAGGGGAACCCAAACGAACACTCAAGCTTTCTTT.

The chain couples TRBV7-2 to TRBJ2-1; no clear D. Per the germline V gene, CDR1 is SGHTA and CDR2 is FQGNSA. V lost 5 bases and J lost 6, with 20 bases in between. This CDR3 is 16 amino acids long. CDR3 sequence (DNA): TGTGCCAGCAGCCCTTGGACCAAGATGGTCGGCAATGAGCAGTTCTTC. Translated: CASSPWTKMVGNEQFF.

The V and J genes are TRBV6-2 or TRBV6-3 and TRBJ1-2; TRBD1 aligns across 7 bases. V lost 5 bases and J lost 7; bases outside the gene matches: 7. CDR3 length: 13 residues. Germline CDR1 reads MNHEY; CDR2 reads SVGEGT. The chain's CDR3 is CASSPDRVIGYTF. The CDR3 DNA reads TGTGCCAGCAGTCCCGACAGGGTGATTGGCTACACCTTC.

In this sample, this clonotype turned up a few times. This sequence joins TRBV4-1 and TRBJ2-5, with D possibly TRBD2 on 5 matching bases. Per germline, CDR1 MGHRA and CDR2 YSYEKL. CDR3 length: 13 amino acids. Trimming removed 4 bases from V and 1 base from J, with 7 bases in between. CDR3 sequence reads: CASSRTSQETQYF. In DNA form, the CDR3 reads TGCGCCAGCAGCCGCACTAGCCAAGAGACCCAGTACTTC.

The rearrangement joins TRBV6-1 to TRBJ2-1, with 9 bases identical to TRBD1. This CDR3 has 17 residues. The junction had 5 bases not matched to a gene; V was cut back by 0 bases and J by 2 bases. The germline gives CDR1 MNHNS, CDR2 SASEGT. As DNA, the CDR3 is TGTGCCAGCAGTGAAGCACAGGGGGCTAAACCCTACAATGAGCAGTTCTTC. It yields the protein CASSEAQGAKPYNEQFF.

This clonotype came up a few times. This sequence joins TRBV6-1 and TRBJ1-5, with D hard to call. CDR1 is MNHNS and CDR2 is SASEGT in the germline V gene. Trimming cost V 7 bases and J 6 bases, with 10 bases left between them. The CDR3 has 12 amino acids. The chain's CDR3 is CASKLQGQPQHF. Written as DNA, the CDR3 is TGTGCCAGCAAGCTTCAAGGTCAGCCCCAGCATTTT.

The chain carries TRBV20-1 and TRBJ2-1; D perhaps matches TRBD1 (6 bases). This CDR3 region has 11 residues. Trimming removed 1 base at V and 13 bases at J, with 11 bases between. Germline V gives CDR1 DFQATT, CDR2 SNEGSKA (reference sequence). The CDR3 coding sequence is TGCAGTGCTAGAGCCCCGGGACAACAGTTCTTC. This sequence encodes CSARAPGQQFF.

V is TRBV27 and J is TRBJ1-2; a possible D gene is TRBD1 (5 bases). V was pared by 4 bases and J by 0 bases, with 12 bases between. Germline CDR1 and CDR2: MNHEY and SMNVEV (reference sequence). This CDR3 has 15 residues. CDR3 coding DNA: TGTGCCAGCAGTTCCCCCGGGGCCCCTAACTATGGCTACACCTTC. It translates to CASSSPGAPNYGYTF.

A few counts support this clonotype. The CDR3 sequence is CASSESTGAYGYTF. As DNA, the CDR3 is TGTGCCAGCAGTGAGTCAACAGGCGCCTATGGCTACACCTTC. The rearrangement joins TRBV6-4 to TRBJ1-2; possible D gene TRBD1, 5 bases. Per germline, CDR1 MRHNA and CDR2 SNTAGT. CDR3 length: 14 amino acids. Trimming left V 3 bases short and J 4 bases short, with 12 bases between.

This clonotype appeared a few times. CDR3 protein: CASSTGTSVSEQFF. The CDR3 bases are TGTGCCAGCAGTACCGGGACTAGCGTTTCTGAGCAGTTCTTC. This rearrangement joins TRBV6-1 to TRBJ2-1; TRBD2 matches 10 bases. Germline V gene data show CDR1 as MNHNS and CDR2 as SASEGT. V was clipped by 5 bases and J by 9 bases; unmatched bases: 7. The CDR3 is 14 amino acids.

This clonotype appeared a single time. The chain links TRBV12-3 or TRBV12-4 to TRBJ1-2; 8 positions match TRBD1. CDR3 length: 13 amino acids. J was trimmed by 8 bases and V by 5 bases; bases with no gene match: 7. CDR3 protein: CASSLDRVGGYTF. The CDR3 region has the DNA TGTGCCAGCAGTCTGGACAGGGTTGGGGGCTACACCTTC.

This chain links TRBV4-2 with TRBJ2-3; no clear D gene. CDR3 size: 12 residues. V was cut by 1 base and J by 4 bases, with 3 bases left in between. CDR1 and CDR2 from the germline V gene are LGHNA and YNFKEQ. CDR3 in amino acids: CASSQGSDTQYF. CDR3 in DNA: TGTGCCAGCAGCCAAGGGTCAGATACGCAGTATTTT.

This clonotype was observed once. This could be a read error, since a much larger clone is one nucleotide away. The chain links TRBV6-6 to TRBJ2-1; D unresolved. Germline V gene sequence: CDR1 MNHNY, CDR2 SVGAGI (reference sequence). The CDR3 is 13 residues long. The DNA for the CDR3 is TGTGCCAGCAGTGCAGTTTCCTACAATGAGCAGTCCTTC. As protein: CASSAVSYNEQSF.

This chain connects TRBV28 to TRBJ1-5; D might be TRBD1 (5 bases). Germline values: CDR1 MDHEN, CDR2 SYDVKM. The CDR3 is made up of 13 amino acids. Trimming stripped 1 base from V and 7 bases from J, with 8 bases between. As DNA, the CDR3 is TGTGCCAGCAGTTTATTGAGGGGACAGCCCCAGCATTTT. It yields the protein CASSLLRGQPQHF.

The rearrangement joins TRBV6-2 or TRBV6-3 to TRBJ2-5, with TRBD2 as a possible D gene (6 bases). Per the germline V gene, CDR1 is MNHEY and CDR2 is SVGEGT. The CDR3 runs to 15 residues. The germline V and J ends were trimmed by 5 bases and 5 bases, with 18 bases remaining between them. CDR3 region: CASSVPLTSDETQYF. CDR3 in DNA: TGTGCCAGCAGTGTACCCCTGACTAGTGATGAGACCCAGTACTTC.

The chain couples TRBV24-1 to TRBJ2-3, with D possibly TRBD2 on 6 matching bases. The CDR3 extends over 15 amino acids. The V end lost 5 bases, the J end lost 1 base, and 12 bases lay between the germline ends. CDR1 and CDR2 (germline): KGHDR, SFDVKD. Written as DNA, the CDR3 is TGTGCCACCAGTGCGGGAGACGGAGGCACAGATACGCAGTATTTT. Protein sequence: CATSAGDGGTDTQYF.